One and the same sample provided the 7 T cell receptor beta chains below, sequenced in a study of blood T cell repertoires in COVID-19. Sequenced by immunoSEQ multiplex PCR; TCRdb stores in-frame clones only, minus some. The table has 140,000 to 150,000 clones, 84% seen once. The sample taken for sequencing was peripheral blood. These receptors were obtained from a man between 60 and 75 years old with active or convalescent COVID-19.

The chain is built from TRBV7-9 and TRBJ2-7; 11 bases map to TRBD2. With 4 bases clipped from V and 2 bases from J, the junction kept 4 bases outside the gene matches. Per the germline V gene, CDR1 is SEHNR and CDR2 is FQNEAQ (reference sequence). The CDR3 has 15 residues. The DNA for the CDR3 is TGTGCCAGCAGCTACGGGACTAGCGGTACCTACGAGCAGTACGTC. Its protein product is CASSYGTSGTYEQYV.

The J gene is TRBJ1-2, the V gene TRBV6-5, with 8 bases lining up with TRBD1. The length of the CDR3 is 16 residues. From germline, CDR1 is MNHEY and CDR2 SVGAGI. The V gene end was trimmed by 0 bases and the J gene end by 7 bases; junction bases not matched to a gene: 10. CDR3 sequence reads: CASSYSWTGKNVGYTF. CDR3 DNA: TGTGCCAGCAGTTACTCATGGACAGGGAAGAACGTTGGCTACACCTTC.

The chain links TRBV18 to TRBJ2-7; perhaps TRBD2 as D (6 bases). CDR1 is KGHSH, CDR2 LQKENI, per germline. V was trimmed by 2 bases and J by 7 bases, leaving 24 bases between them. CDR3 length: 17 residues. CDR3 coding DNA: TGTGCCAGCTCACCAACGATTGGGACTGGCGGCGGTCGGGAGCAGTACTTC. As protein: CASSPTIGTGGGREQYF.

The CDR3 here is CAWSVPGGVEKLFF. CDR3 bases: TGTGCCTGGAGTGTCCCAGGGGGCGTTGAAAAACTGTTTTTT. This chain joins TRBV30 and TRBJ1-4, with 8 bases lining up with TRBD1. This CDR3 region has 14 residues. With 0 bases clipped from V and 7 bases from J, the junction kept 4 bases outside the gene matches. The germline CDR1 and CDR2 sequences are GTSNPN and SVGIG (reference sequence).

The V gene is TRBV10-2, the J gene TRBJ1-5; D is undetermined. Germline V gene data show CDR1 as WSHSY and CDR2 as SAAADI. The CDR3 totals 13 residues. V gave up 6 bases and J gave up 5 bases, with 11 bases separating them. The CDR3 sequence: CASSEDRDQPQHF. The CDR3 DNA reads TGCGCCAGCAGCGAGGACCGGGATCAGCCCCAGCATTTT.

This clone appeared a single time. CDR3 DNA sequence: TGTGCCACCAGCAGAGATCGTCAGGGAAACACTGAAGCTTTCTTT. Translation gives CATSRDRQGNTEAFF. This chain uses TRBV15 with TRBJ1-1; a possible D gene is TRBD1 (5 bases). The V gene's germline CDR1 is LNHNV and CDR2 YYDKDF (reference sequence). V was cut by 0 bases and J by 2 bases, with 10 bases left in between. The CDR3 runs to 15 residues.

The rearrangement uses TRBV19 and TRBJ2-1, with 10 bases fitting TRBD2. V lost 5 bases and J lost 4; bases outside the gene matches: 5. CDR1 and CDR2 (germline): LNHDA, SQIVND (reference sequence). The CDR3 runs 15 residues. The CDR3 sequence: CASSGLAAPYNEQFF. The CDR3, as DNA: TGTGCCAGTAGTGGACTAGCGGCCCCGTACAATGAGCAGTTCTTC.